One sample yielded the 22 T cell receptor beta chains listed below, sequenced in a study of T cell changes during pregnancy in multiple sclerosis. Sequencing used immunoSEQ multiplex PCR; TCRdb keeps in-frame clones, though not all of them. The sample holds roughly 61,000 clones; roughly 90% are singletons and the top ten take roughly 3.3%. The specimen was peripheral blood, collected in the first trimester of pregnancy. These receptors all stem from a female donor in good health, enrolled as a control in a pregnancy study.

V usage is TRBV5-6 and J usage is TRBJ2-2, with 9 positions matching TRBD2. The ends lost 2 bases at V and 1 base at J; junction bases unmatched: 6. CDR1 is SGHDT and CDR2 is YYEEEE in the germline V gene. The CDR3 covers 17 residues. The CDR3 loop is CASSLKTSGKNTGELFF. The CDR3 nucleotides are TGTGCCAGCAGCTTAAAGACTAGCGGAAAGAACACCGGGGAGCTGTTTTTT.

The chain couples TRBV7-2 to TRBJ1-2, with 9 bases aligning to TRBD1. The CDR3 sequence is 13 residues long. CDR1 SGHTA and CDR2 FQGNSA come from the germline V gene. J gave up 4 bases and V 4 bases, and 1 base lay outside the gene matches. The CDR3 loop is CASSSGQGYGYTF. The CDR3 nucleotides are TGTGCCAGCAGCTCGGGACAGGGCTATGGCTACACCTTC.

V is TRBV7-9 and J is TRBJ2-7, with a tentative D call TRBD1 (5 bases). Germline assignment: CDR1 SEHNR and CDR2 FQNEAQ (reference sequence). CDR3 length equals 13 residues. V gave up 5 bases and J gave up 3 bases, with 11 bases separating them. The CDR3: CASSLLDSYEQYF. DNA for the CDR3: TGTGCCAGCAGCCTCCTCGACAGCTACGAGCAGTACTTC.

The chain joins TRBV2 to TRBJ2-3; D possibly corresponds to TRBD2 (6 bases). CDR3 length: 14 residues. Germline V gene data show CDR1 as SNHLY and CDR2 as FYNNEI. V lost 4 bases, J lost 5 bases, and 13 bases lay in between. CDR3 protein: CASSGGVRGDTQYF. CDR3 in DNA: TGTGCCAGCAGTGGCGGGGTAAGGGGAGATACGCAGTATTTT. The entire variable domain, with the rest obtained from reference TRBV2 and TRBJ2-3, is as follows: EPEVTQTPSHQVTQMGQEVILRCVPISNHLYFYWYRQILGQKVEFLVSFYNNEISEKSEIFDDQFSVERPDGSNFTLKIRSTKLEDSAMYFCASSGGVRGDTQYFGPGTRLTVL.

The DNA for the CDR3 is TGTGCCAGCAGTTTGGAAGCGGTCTACGAGCAGTACTTC. It yields the protein CASSLEAVYEQYF. The genes are TRBV28 and TRBJ2-7; the D gene is possibly TRBD2 (5 bases). Trimming took 3 bases from V and 3 from J, leaving 9 bases between them. CDR1 is MDHEN and CDR2 is SYDVKM in the germline V gene. The CDR3 totals 13 residues.

The genes are TRBV6-6 and TRBJ1-4; D is perhaps TRBD1 (6 bases). This CDR3 is built from 14 residues. The V gene's germline CDR1 is MNHNY and CDR2 SVGAGI (reference sequence). Trimming shortened V by 9 bases and J by 3 bases, and 14 bases separated the two germline ends. The CDR3 protein is CARLNREANEKLFF. In DNA form, the CDR3 reads TGTGCCAGACTAAACAGGGAAGCTAATGAAAAACTGTTTTTT.

The V and J genes are TRBV10-3 and TRBJ2-3, with 9 nucleotides matching TRBD2. Unmatched junction bases numbered 7, after V lost 4 bases and J lost 5 bases. The CDR3 has 15 residues. Germline CDR1 ENHRY, CDR2 SYGVKD. CDR3 DNA: TGTGCCATCAGTGCGATTAGCGGGAGTCAAGATACGCAGTATTTT. Its protein product is CAISAISGSQDTQYF.

The chain is built from TRBV4-1 and TRBJ2-1, with 14 nucleotides matching TRBD2. V dropped 4 bases and J dropped 9; count of bases not matched to a gene: 14. The CDR3 has 18 amino acids. Germline CDR1 MGHRA, CDR2 YSYEKL. The CDR3 protein is CASSRDSTGTSGRVEQFF. In nucleotides, the CDR3 is TGCGCCAGCAGCCGAGACTCAACCGGGACTAGCGGGAGAGTTGAGCAGTTCTTC.

The chain carries TRBV5-1 and TRBJ2-3, with TRBD2 matching over 7 bases. With 3 bases clipped from V and 5 bases from J, the junction kept 18 bases outside the gene matches. This CDR3 is built from 18 residues. Germline CDR1 and CDR2: SGHRS and YFSETQ. CDR3 residues: CASSSWAGVLDGGDTQYF. CDR3 bases: TGCGCCAGCAGCTCCTGGGCGGGGGTTCTAGACGGGGGAGATACGCAGTATTTT.

This chain links TRBV7-3 with TRBJ1-3; D is ambiguous. CDR3 size: 15 residues. Trimming left V 5 bases short and J 2 bases short, with 13 bases between. The germline CDR1 and CDR2 sequences are SGHTA and FQGTGA. CDR3 in amino acids: CASSQDMQAGNTIYF. In nucleotides, the CDR3 is TGTGCCAGCAGCCAAGACATGCAGGCTGGAAACACCATATATTTT.

The genes are TRBV29-1 and TRBJ2-1; 9 bases match TRBD1. The CDR3 runs to 15 residues. CDR1 and CDR2 (germline): SQVTM, ANQGSEA. With 5 bases clipped from V and 7 bases from J, the junction kept 12 bases outside the gene matches. Written as DNA, the CDR3 is TGCAGCGTTCCTACCTGGACAGGGGACAGAAATGAGCAGTTCTTC. It yields the protein CSVPTWTGDRNEQFF.

The chain carries TRBV5-1 and TRBJ1-5; unclear D gene. The CDR3 spans 16 residues. Germline values: CDR1 SGHRS, CDR2 YFSETQ. V lost 4 bases and J lost 3, with 17 bases in between. The CDR3 region is CASSPEAGPSNQPQHF. For the CDR3, the DNA is TGCGCCAGCAGCCCGGAGGCCGGACCATCCAATCAGCCCCAGCATTTT.

V gene TRBV30 combines with J gene TRBJ2-7, with 7 nucleotides matching TRBD1. There are 14 residues in the CDR3. J was trimmed by 0 bases and V by 4 bases; bases with no gene match: 6. Germline assignment: CDR1 GTSNPN and CDR2 SVGIG (reference sequence). The CDR3 sequence is CAWTSRGSSYEQYF. The CDR3 bases are TGTGCCTGGACTTCCAGGGGGAGCTCCTACGAGCAGTACTTC.

This clone was detected only once. The chain recombines TRBV5-1 with TRBJ1-6, with TRBD1 matching over 7 bases. This CDR3 comprises 13 residues. Trimming cost V 2 bases and J 10 bases; bases outside gene matches: 3. The V gene's germline CDR1 is SGHRS and CDR2 YFSETQ. CDR3 nucleotide sequence: TGCGCCAGCAGCTTAACAGGGGACTCACCCCTCCACTTT. Translation: CASSLTGDSPLHF.

The CDR3 bases are TGTGCCTGGAGCACTGGAGGGCAGGGGGATTCACCCCTCCACTTT. It yields the protein CAWSTGGQGDSPLHF. This chain connects TRBV30 to TRBJ1-6, with 7 bases matching TRBD1. CDR1 and CDR2 from the germline V gene are GTSNPN and SVGIG (reference sequence). CDR3 length: 15 amino acids. Trimming removed 3 bases from V and 8 bases from J; junction bases left unmatched: 10.

In its sample, this clone was seen a few times. The chain joins TRBV19 to TRBJ1-4, with 7 nucleotides matching TRBD1. The V segment lost 5 bases and the J segment 7 bases; nucleotides outside the gene matches: 4. Germline assignment: CDR1 LNHDA and CDR2 SQIVND (reference sequence). The CDR3 has 13 amino acids. CDR3 DNA sequence: TGTGCCAGTAGTTCGTCAGGGGGTGAAAAACTGTTTTTT. It translates to CASSSSGGEKLFF.

This chain uses TRBV7-9 with TRBJ1-4, with D possibly TRBD1 on 6 matching bases. The CDR3 is made up of 16 amino acids. Germline V gives CDR1 SEHNR, CDR2 FQNEAQ (reference sequence). Trimming cost V 5 bases and J 3 bases, with 16 bases left between them. The CDR3 here is CASSRLQGPANEKLFF. The CDR3 nucleotides read TGTGCCAGCAGCCGTCTTCAGGGGCCCGCTAATGAAAAACTGTTTTTT.

The CDR3 here is CASTLDRSDQPQHF. The CDR3 nucleotides are TGTGCCAGCACCCTTGACAGATCCGATCAGCCCCAGCATTTT. The V call is TRBV6-1, the J call TRBJ1-5; weak D call: TRBD1 (5 bases). CDR1 and CDR2 (germline): MNHNS, SASEGT. Trimming removed 7 bases at V and 5 bases at J, with 15 bases between. This CDR3 contains 14 residues.

The chain has TRBV9 and TRBJ2-2, with a tentative D call TRBD1 (6 bases). Germline loops: CDR1 SGDLS, CDR2 YYNGEE. The CDR3 covers 15 residues. Trimming shortened V by 3 bases and J by 3 bases, and 12 bases separated the two germline ends. CDR3 in amino acids: CASSATGLYTGELFF. The CDR3, as DNA: TGTGCCAGCAGCGCCACAGGGCTGTACACCGGGGAGCTGTTTTTT.

This chain connects TRBV19 to TRBJ2-1, with 9 bases identical to TRBD1. The CDR3 runs 15 residues. J lost 4 bases, V lost 5 bases, and 6 bases had no gene match. Germline CDR1 and CDR2: LNHDA and SQIVND (reference sequence). CDR3 sequence (DNA): TGTGCCAGTAGTTCCCCCGGGACAGGGTACAATGAGCAGTTCTTC. Residues: CASSSPGTGYNEQFF.

J is TRBJ2-1 and V is TRBV7-2, with D hard to call. Trimming cost V 2 bases and J 3 bases, with 14 bases left between them. Germline lookup yields CDR1 SGHTA and CDR2 FQGNSA. This CDR3 has 16 amino acids. The CDR3 nucleotides are TGTGCCAGCAGCTTATTTCCCTTTAGCCTCTACAATGAGCAGTTCTTC. Its protein product is CASSLFPFSLYNEQFF.

The rearrangement joins TRBV18 to TRBJ2-5; D might be TRBD2 (6 bases). V was clipped by 3 bases and J by 9 bases, with 23 bases between them. The CDR3 extends over 16 amino acids. Germline loops: CDR1 KGHSH, CDR2 LQKENI. The CDR3 is CASSPTFGVGGRAQYF. The CDR3 nucleotides are TGTGCCAGCTCACCTACCTTCGGGGTCGGGGGAAGGGCCCAGTACTTC.